This T cell receptor (beta chain) was profiled in a study of T cells in Graves' hyperthyroidism and ophthalmopathy. Remarks on this clonotype: This could be a read error, since a much larger clone is one nucleotide away.

Any patient presenting with uncontrolled infection, other autoimmune disease, pregnancy or lactation was left out. With 1 base clipped from V and 2 bases from J, the junction kept 4 bases outside the gene matches. The length of the CDR3 is 15 residues. CDR1 and CDR2 from the germline V gene are SGHNT and YYREEE (reference sequence). Amplification of TCR beta CDR3 regions was performed using RNA transcripts as template. The TCR CDR3 first-round RT-PCR relied on the HTBI primer set. Via MiXCR, TCRdb re-called the multiplex PCR reads, giving one row per CDR3 protein. Seen here are approximately 350,000 distinct CDR3 sequences, roughly 15% observed once, and the top ten hold approximately 19%.

J is TRBJ2-7 and V is TRBV5-4; 9 nucleotides align to TRBD1. The material sequenced was blood. This TCR came from a woman aged 60-75 years with Graves' ophthalmopathy. CDR3 coding DNA: TGTGCCAGCAGCTTGCCGGACAGGGGCACCTACGAGCAGTACTTC. This gives the protein CASSLPDRGTYEQYF.